This T cell receptor (beta chain) stems from a study of spatial heterogeneity in lung cancer. All TCR cDNA molecules were individually tagged with a unique molecular identifier. TCRdb ran MiXCR on the 5' RACE reads and lists one entry per CDR3 protein. The sample records approximately 12,000 distinct CDR3 sequences, roughly an eighth being singletons. Time point of the sample: sample taken at primary tumor resection. The authors sequenced whole RNA from tumor, nontumor lung or frozen PBMC without sorting. The donors comprised about 74 untreated early-stage non-small cell lung cancer patients. In regard to this clonotype: Its antigen is not identified.

With 7 bases removed from V and 5 bases from J, the gap between germline ends came to 15 bases. In germline, CDR1 is SQVTM, CDR2 ANQGSEA. The length of the CDR3 is 13 residues. Whole-study findings and limits: Ubiquitous, expanded tumor-derived TCRs were more frequently observed in blood at resection than at follow-up.

The chain combines TRBV29-1 with TRBJ1-5; D remains ambiguous. This receptor was obtained from a female donor with early-stage non-small cell lung cancer. The sample here was PBMCs, taken at surgery. CDR3 sequence: CSAGLSGDQPQHF. Written as DNA, the CDR3 is TGCAGCGCCGGTTTATCAGGAGATCAGCCCCAGCATTTT.